This entry lists 12 T cell receptor beta chains sequenced from one sample in a study of human T cells and chemical hapten exposure. TCRdb ran MiXCR on the RACE reads and lists one entry per CDR3 protein. The table records roughly 46,000 distinct CDR3 sequences, 4% to 4.5% of them present only once. The sample's time point: healthy volunteer bleed at 2 weeks. Unfractionated whole blood yielded total RNA. Source material: whole blood. The source is a human donor in good health. Some clones in this sample may be carry-over from other donors' samples.

The rearrangement joins TRBV24-1 to TRBJ2-7; possibly TRBD1 or TRBD2 for D (5 bases each). The CDR3 contains 14 residues. Germline V gives CDR1 KGHDR, CDR2 SFDVKD. V lost 9 bases and J lost 3, with 17 bases in between. The CDR3 DNA reads as TGTGCCACCCAGGCCTCAGGGACGATCTACGAGCAGTACTTC. Its protein product is CATQASGTIYEQYF.

Ten or more counts support this clonotype. This sequence joins TRBV28 and TRBJ2-7; unclear D gene. CDR1 and CDR2 (germline): MDHEN, SYDVKM. The CDR3 runs 15 residues. The V gene lost 4 bases and the J gene lost 3 bases, with 16 bases spanning the gap. CDR3 coding DNA: TGTGCCAGCAGTTCCCGCTCTACAAGCTTCTACGAGCAGTACTTC. Its translation: CASSSRSTSFYEQYF.

This clonotype came up many times. The V and J genes are TRBV18 and TRBJ1-6, with a possible D match to TRBD1 (6 bases). Trimming shortened V by 4 bases and J by 13 bases, and 17 bases separated the two germline ends. CDR1 is KGHSH, CDR2 LQKENI, per germline. The CDR3 runs 14 residues. The CDR3, as DNA: TGTGCCAGCTCACGAGCCCGGACAGAAGGGCCCCTCCACTTT. Its translation is CASSRARTEGPLHF.

In its sample, this clonotype was seen many times. The chain uses TRBV7-2 and TRBJ2-1; D is perhaps TRBD2 (5 bases). V lost 1 base, J lost 6 bases, and 13 bases lay in between. Germline V gene sequence: CDR1 SGHTA, CDR2 FQGNSA. The CDR3 is 15 amino acids. CDR3 sequence: CASSLEARSANEQFF. The CDR3 DNA reads TGTGCCAGCAGCTTAGAGGCTCGTAGCGCCAATGAGCAGTTCTTC.

The gene calls are TRBV5-1 and TRBJ1-4; D ambiguous. V dropped 4 bases and J dropped 0 bases, with 13 bases sitting between them. The V gene's germline CDR1 is SGHRS and CDR2 YFSETQ. The CDR3 extends over 16 amino acids. CDR3 amino acids: CASSADGYPTNEKLFF. For the CDR3, the DNA is TGCGCCAGCAGCGCCGACGGATATCCAACTAATGAAAAACTGTTTTTT.

This clonotype showed up many times. This sequence joins TRBV7-3 and TRBJ2-6; unclear D gene. Germline V gene sequence: CDR1 SGHTA, CDR2 FQGTGA. V lost 5 bases and J 0 bases, leaving 11 bases between the germline ends. The CDR3 has 16 residues. This chain's CDR3 is CASSGSENSGANVLTF. The CDR3 region has the DNA TGTGCCAGCAGCGGATCAGAAAACTCTGGGGCCAACGTCCTGACTTTC.

The J gene is TRBJ2-7, the V gene TRBV28, with a weak D call TRBD1 (5 bases). The CDR3 spans 13 residues. V was pared by 3 bases and J by 1 base, with 7 bases between. CDR1 is MDHEN, CDR2 SYDVKM, per germline. CDR3 residues: CASSLPGSYEQYF. CDR3 nucleotides: TGTGCCAGCAGTTTGCCAGGGTCCTACGAGCAGTACTTC. The full variable domain, its missing parts supplied by reference TRBV28 and TRBJ2-7, is DVKVTQSSRYLVKRTGEKVFLECVQDMDHENMFWYRQDPGLGLRLIYFSYDVKMKEKGDIPEGYSVSREKKERFSLILESASTNQTSMYLCASSLPGSYEQYFGPGTRLTVT.

This clonotype was counted ten times or more. The rearrangement uses TRBV12-3 or TRBV12-4 and TRBJ1-1; D remains unclear. The CDR3 loop spans 15 amino acids. The V end lost 3 bases, the J end lost 0 bases, and 11 bases lay between the germline ends. CDR3 loop: CASSLRQTLNTEAFF. As DNA, the CDR3 is TGTGCCAGCAGTTTGCGGCAGACCTTGAACACTGAAGCTTTCTTT.

This clonotype occurred many times. The V gene is TRBV29-1, the J gene TRBJ1-1; no clear D. The CDR3 has 13 residues. Germline V gene data show CDR1 as SQVTM and CDR2 as ANQGSEA. V lost 7 bases and J lost 1, with 13 bases in between. In DNA form, the CDR3 reads TGCAGCGGGAGAGGGCAGCCGAACACTGAAGCTTTCTTT. Protein: CSGRGQPNTEAFF. Based on the CDR3 plus reference TRBV29-1 and TRBJ1-1, the full variable domain is SAVISQKPSRDICQRGTSLTIQCQVDSQVTMMFWYRQQPGQSLTLIATANQGSEATYESGFVIDKFPISRPNLTFSTLTVSNMSPEDSSIYLCSGRGQPNTEAFFGQGTRLTVV.

The rearrangement uses TRBV2 and TRBJ1-1, with D possibly being TRBD1 (5 bases). The V gene's germline CDR1 is SNHLY and CDR2 FYNNEI. The V end was cut by 4 bases, the J end by 1 base, with 13 bases between. This CDR3 contains 15 residues. The CDR3 protein is CASSVGRGRNTEAFF. CDR3 DNA: TGTGCCAGCAGTGTCGGAAGGGGCAGGAACACTGAAGCTTTCTTT.

This clonotype showed up many times. J is TRBJ2-7 and V is TRBV6-6; 12 positions agree with TRBD2. CDR3 length equals 14 residues. Germline V CDR1 and CDR2: MNHNY, SVGAGI (reference sequence). J was trimmed by 5 bases and V by 5 bases; bases with no gene match: 4. CDR3 coding DNA: TGTGCCAGCAGTCGACTAGCGGGAGCGGACGAGCAGTACTTC. This codes for CASSRLAGADEQYF.

This clonotype was observed a handful of times. The rearrangement links TRBV11-2 to TRBJ1-2, with TRBD1 identical over 7 bases. The CDR3 is 15 residues long. Germline V lookup: CDR1 SGHAT, CDR2 FQNNGV. The V segment lost 4 bases and the J segment 4 bases; nucleotides outside the gene matches: 9. The CDR3 region has the DNA TGTGCCAGCAGCTCGAAGAGGGGGCAGGGCTATGGCTACACCTTC. Translated, it gives CASSSKRGQGYGYTF.